Described below is a single TCR beta chain sequence and its context. The antigen is unknown. V lost 3 bases and J lost 16; bases outside the gene matches: 9. The CDR3 extends over 13 amino acids. Germline CDR1 GTSNPN, CDR2 SVGIG (reference sequence). This entry comes from a study of T cells in Graves' hyperthyroidism and ophthalmopathy. On the study more broadly: Staff took peripheral blood when the initial diagnosis was made, before any treatment began.

Study observations and caveats: The model anticipated ophthalmopathy a median about 7.1 months pre-onset. Blood held most thyroid clonotypes expanded above 0.001 frequency.

Investigators excluded patients with uncontrolled infection, other autoimmune disease, pregnancy or lactation. Using RNA transcripts as the source, TCR beta CDR3 regions were amplified. HTBI primers drove first-round RT-PCR of the TCR CDR3. TCRdb redid the calling of the multiplex PCR reads with MiXCR, one entry per CDR3 protein. This sample has about 400,000 distinct CDR3 sequences, with more than 13% found just once. Sequences were obtained from blood. The chain is built from TRBV30 and TRBJ2-1, with 13 bases fitting TRBD2. The sequence derives from a woman in her thirties with Graves' hyperthyroidism. CDR3 DNA sequence: TGTGCCTGGAGGGTCGGACTAGCGGGGGAGGGATTCTTC. Encoded protein: CAWRVGLAGEGFF.